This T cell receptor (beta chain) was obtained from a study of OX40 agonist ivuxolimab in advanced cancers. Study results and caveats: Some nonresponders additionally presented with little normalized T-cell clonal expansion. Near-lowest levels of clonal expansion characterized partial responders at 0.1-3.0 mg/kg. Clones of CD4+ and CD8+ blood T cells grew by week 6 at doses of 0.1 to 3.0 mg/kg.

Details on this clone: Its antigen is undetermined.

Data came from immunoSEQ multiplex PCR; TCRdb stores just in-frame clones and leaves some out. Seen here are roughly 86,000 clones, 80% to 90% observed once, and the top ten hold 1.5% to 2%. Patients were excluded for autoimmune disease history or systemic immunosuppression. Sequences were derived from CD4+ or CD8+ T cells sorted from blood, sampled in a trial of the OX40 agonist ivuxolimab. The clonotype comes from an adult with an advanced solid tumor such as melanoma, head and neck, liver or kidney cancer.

CDR3 sequence reads: CASSQDVGGETQYF. The CDR3, as DNA: TGCGCCAGCAGCCAAGATGTGGGGGGAGAGACCCAGTACTTC. The rearrangement links TRBV4-3 to TRBJ2-5; the D gene is possibly TRBD2 (6 bases). Germline V CDR1 and CDR2: LGHNA, YSLEER. The CDR3 consists of 14 residues. The germline V and J ends were trimmed by 0 bases and 4 bases, with 9 bases remaining between them.